The 17 T cell receptor beta chains presented below share a single source sample, sequenced in a study of shared clonotypes between healthy human individuals (dated by TCRdb to about 2020). The library was obtained by the immunoSEQ multiplex PCR assay. Not all clones reach the TCRdb copy of this immuneACCESS table, which keeps in-frame sequences only. Checked studies attribute under half of the gap to unresolved V genes and leave the rest unexplained. The sample table contains about 990,000 clones; only one count was recorded for about 84% of them. The biggest ten clones account for 0.55% to 0.7% of the sample. The sequenced sample consisted of memory CD4+ T cells from PBMCs. This sample's cell subset or site label indicates: CD45RA-negative fraction. These TCRs come from a man aged 18 to 30 in good health. Some clones in this sample may be carry-over from other donors' samples.

The rearrangement joins TRBV5-4 to TRBJ2-3, with 10 bases identical to TRBD2. The ends lost 0 bases at V and 6 bases at J; junction bases unmatched: 7. This CDR3 comprises 16 residues. Looked up from germline, CDR1 is SGHNT and CDR2 is YYREEE (reference sequence). The CDR3 DNA sequence: TGTGCCAGCAGCTTGGGCCAGCGGGAGGGCCGGGATACGCAGTATTTT. This gives the protein CASSLGQREGRDTQYF.

Points on this clone: Possible read error: a much larger clone is one base away. The conserved phenylalanine or tryptophan normally closing the CDR3 is absent here, so this likely arose from a read error. The J gene is TRBJ2-7, the V gene TRBV7-6; 11 bases align to TRBD1. The ends lost 5 bases at V and 4 bases at J; junction bases unmatched: 4. Germline V gene lookup returns CDR1 SGHVS and CDR2 FNYEAQ. The CDR3 covers 14 residues. CDR3 residues: CASSKDRGPYEQYS. The CDR3 nucleotides are TGTGCCAGCAGCAAGGACAGGGGGCCGTACGAGCAGTACTCC.

The chain recombines TRBV27 with TRBJ1-5; D call uncertain. The V gene's germline CDR1 is MNHEY and CDR2 SMNVEV (reference sequence). CDR3 length: 15 amino acids. The ends were cut back, 3 bases at V and 0 bases at J, with 9 bases in the middle. CDR3 region: CASSLRPSSNQPQHF. The DNA of the CDR3 is TGTGCCAGCAGTTTGCGACCCTCTAGCAATCAGCCCCAGCATTTT.

This chain links TRBV11-3 with TRBJ2-7, with a possible D match to TRBD1 (5 bases). V shed 2 bases and J shed 6 bases, with 14 bases lying between them. Germline CDR1 SGHNT, CDR2 YENEEA. CDR3 length: 14 amino acids. CDR3: CASSLFWGPIEQYF. The CDR3 DNA reads as TGTGCCAGCAGCTTATTTTGGGGCCCCATCGAGCAGTACTTC.

V gene TRBV5-1 combines with J gene TRBJ1-2, with no clear D. Trimming shortened V by 5 bases and J by 7 bases, and 15 bases separated the two germline ends. The CDR3 extends over 13 amino acids. CDR1 SGHRS and CDR2 YFSETQ come from the germline V gene. In nucleotides, the CDR3 is TGCGCCAGCAGAGCGAGGGTAGAGTTTGGCTACACCTTC. It specifies CASRARVEFGYTF. Based on the CDR3 plus reference TRBV5-1 and TRBJ1-2, the full variable domain is KAGVTQTPRYLIKTRGQQVTLSCSPISGHRSVSWYQQTPGQGLQFLFEYFSETQRNKGNFPGRFSGRQFSNSRSEMNVSTLELGDSALYLCASRARVEFGYTFGSGTRLTVV.

The chain has TRBV5-4 and TRBJ2-1; a possible D gene is TRBD2 (5 bases). The CDR3 length is 17 residues. Trimming cost V 3 bases and J 7 bases, with 23 bases left between them. Looked up from germline, CDR1 is SGHNT and CDR2 is YYREEE (reference sequence). The CDR3 is CASSWSPSDSGLNEQFF. In DNA form, the CDR3 reads TGTGCCAGCAGCTGGAGCCCCTCGGACTCCGGCTTAAATGAGCAGTTCTTC.

V is TRBV28 and J is TRBJ2-2; perhaps TRBD2 as D (6 bases). Trimming took 6 bases from V and 6 from J, leaving 14 bases between them. Looked up from germline, CDR1 is MDHEN and CDR2 is SYDVKM. The CDR3 covers 14 residues. This CDR3 reads CASRIPGSPGELFF. CDR3 nucleotides: TGTGCCAGCAGAATCCCCGGGAGTCCCGGGGAGCTGTTTTTT.

The chain couples TRBV15 to TRBJ2-5; 8 positions match TRBD2. This CDR3 has 14 amino acids. Germline CDR1 LNHNV, CDR2 YYDKDF (reference sequence). The J segment lost 5 bases and the V segment lost 6 bases, leaving 8 bases of the junction unmatched. The chain's CDR3 is CATSPTGGTETQYF. CDR3 nucleotides: TGTGCCACCAGTCCGACGGGGGGGACGGAGACCCAGTACTTC.

The chain joins TRBV7-2 to TRBJ2-2, with D possibly called TRBD1 or TRBD2 (5 bases each). The ends were cut back, 4 bases at V and 4 bases at J, with 13 bases in the middle. Looked up from germline, CDR1 is SGHTA and CDR2 is FQGNSA. The CDR3 extends over 15 amino acids. This CDR3 reads CASSSWDAGTGELFF. The CDR3 nucleotides read TGTGCCAGCAGCTCTTGGGACGCCGGCACCGGGGAGCTGTTTTTT.

V gene TRBV4-2 combines with J gene TRBJ2-1; a weak D match, TRBD2 (7 bases). Germline values: CDR1 LGHNA, CDR2 YNFKEQ. This CDR3 comprises 15 residues. Trimming left V 0 bases short and J 9 bases short, with 15 bases between. CDR3: CASSQESGGAGEQFF. CDR3 DNA sequence: TGTGCCAGCAGCCAAGAGAGTGGGGGGGCGGGTGAGCAGTTCTTC.

Concerning this clone itself: A much larger clone lies one base from this, so it may be a read error. Other DNA sequences in this sample translate to the same CDR3. The J gene is TRBJ1-1, the V gene TRBV2; a possible D gene is TRBD1 (5 bases). Between the trimmed V and J ends, which lost 5 bases and 1 base, there was a span of 8 bases. The CDR3 has 13 residues. Germline V gives CDR1 SNHLY, CDR2 FYNNEI. The CDR3 protein is CASSRGPNTEAFF. CDR3 DNA sequence: TGTGCCAGCAGTAGGGGCCCGAACACTGAAGCTTTCTTT.

The V gene is TRBV4-1, the J gene TRBJ2-3, with TRBD1 matching 7 bases. After removal of 4 bases from V and 0 bases from J, the junction contained 13 bases not matched to a gene. Per germline, CDR1 MGHRA and CDR2 YSYEKL. The CDR3 is 18 residues long. The CDR3 protein is CASSPPPSGTDSTDTQYF. The CDR3 nucleotides are TGCGCCAGCAGCCCCCCTCCTTCCGGGACAGACAGCACAGATACGCAGTATTTT.

This clone was seen repeatedly, ten times or more. This sequence joins TRBV5-1 and TRBJ1-4; D is perhaps TRBD1 (6 bases). CDR3 length: 14 amino acids. Per the germline V gene, CDR1 is SGHRS and CDR2 is YFSETQ. Trimming took 4 bases from V and 5 from J, leaving 12 bases between them. CDR3 sequence: CASSPRTANEKLFF. In DNA form, the CDR3 reads TGCGCCAGCAGCCCTCGGACAGCAAATGAAAAACTGTTTTTT. The full variable domain, completed using reference TRBV5-1 and TRBJ1-4, is KAGVTQTPRYLIKTRGQQVTLSCSPISGHRSVSWYQQTPGQGLQFLFEYFSETQRNKGNFPGRFSGRQFSNSRSEMNVSTLELGDSALYLCASSPRTANEKLFFGSGTQLSVL.

V usage is TRBV2 and J usage is TRBJ1-5; D is unresolved. Germline CDR1 and CDR2: SNHLY and FYNNEI. The V gene lost 0 bases and the J gene lost 0 bases, with 6 bases spanning the gap. The CDR3 consists of 15 residues. The CDR3 here is CASSEADGSNQPQHF. As DNA, the CDR3 is TGTGCCAGCAGTGAAGCGGACGGTAGCAATCAGCCCCAGCATTTT.

This chain links TRBV18 with TRBJ2-1, with D possibly TRBD2 on 6 matching bases. There are 16 residues in the CDR3. The germline V and J ends were trimmed by 0 bases and 2 bases, with 11 bases remaining between them. Germline CDR1 KGHSH, CDR2 LQKENI. The CDR3 loop reads CASSPPEGRAYNEQFF. Written as DNA, the CDR3 is TGTGCCAGCTCACCACCGGAGGGTCGGGCCTACAATGAGCAGTTCTTC.

A few counts support this clone. The same CDR3 arises from other DNA sequences in this sample as well. V usage is TRBV18 and J usage is TRBJ1-1; D possibly corresponds to TRBD1 (6 bases). The CDR3 has 14 amino acids. The germline V and J ends were trimmed by 3 bases and 3 bases, with 11 bases remaining between them. CDR1 is KGHSH and CDR2 is LQKENI in the germline V gene. The CDR3 is CASSPGGGDTEAFF. The CDR3 nucleotides read TGTGCCAGCTCACCCGGCGGGGGCGACACTGAAGCTTTCTTT.

This chain uses TRBV6-5 with TRBJ2-7; TRBD1 matches 7 bases. The CDR3 contains 14 residues. V was clipped by 5 bases and J by 3 bases; unmatched bases: 7. Germline V gives CDR1 MNHEY, CDR2 SVGAGI. CDR3: CASSRTGVIYEQYF. The CDR3 nucleotides are TGTGCCAGCAGTCGGACAGGCGTAATCTACGAGCAGTACTTC.